This T cell receptor beta chain was profiled in a study of beta chain features in type 1 diabetes. Study findings and constraints: The naive, central memory and Treg TCRB repertoires showed an apparent similarity that was greater among patients than among healthy donors.

Investigators reverse transcribed all isolated RNA, so they sequenced expressed TCRB transcripts. Using immunoSEQ multiplex PCR, the repertoire was profiled, and TCRdb retains in-frame clones only, with some absent. The sample lists hundreds of thousands of clones, roughly 17% occurring once. A note on this clone: Antigen: not known.

V was pared by 6 bases and J by 9 bases, with 4 bases of the junction left unmatched. The CDR3 has 13 residues. Germline loops: CDR1 SGHDN, CDR2 FVKESK. This TCR came from a woman between 18 and 29 years old in good health. The chain carries TRBV14 and TRBJ2-1; 11 bases are shared with TRBD2. Sequences were obtained from naive CD4+ T cells from blood. CDR3 nucleotides: TGTGCCAGCAGTGGTACTAGCGGGAGTGAGCAGTTCTTC. The encoded protein is CASSGTSGSEQFF.